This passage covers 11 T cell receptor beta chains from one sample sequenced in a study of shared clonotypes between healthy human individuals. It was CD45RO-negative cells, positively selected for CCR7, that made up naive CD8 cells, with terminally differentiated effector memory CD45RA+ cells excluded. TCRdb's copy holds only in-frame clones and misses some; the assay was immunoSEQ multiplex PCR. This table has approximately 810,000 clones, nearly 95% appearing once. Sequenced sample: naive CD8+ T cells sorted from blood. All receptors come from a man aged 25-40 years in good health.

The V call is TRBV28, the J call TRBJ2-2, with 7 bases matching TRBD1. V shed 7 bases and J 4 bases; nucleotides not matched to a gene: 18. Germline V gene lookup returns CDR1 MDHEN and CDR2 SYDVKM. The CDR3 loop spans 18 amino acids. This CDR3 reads CASISVYFETGSTGELFF. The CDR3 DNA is TGTGCCAGCATTTCGGTTTACTTTGAGACAGGGAGCACCGGGGAGCTGTTTTTT.

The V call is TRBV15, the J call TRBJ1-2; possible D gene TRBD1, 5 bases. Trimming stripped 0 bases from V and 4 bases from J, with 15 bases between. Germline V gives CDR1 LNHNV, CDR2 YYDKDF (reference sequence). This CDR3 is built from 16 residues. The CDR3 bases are TGTGCCACCAGCAGAGAGGTGGGACTGAGAATCTATGGCTACACCTTC. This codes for CATSREVGLRIYGYTF.

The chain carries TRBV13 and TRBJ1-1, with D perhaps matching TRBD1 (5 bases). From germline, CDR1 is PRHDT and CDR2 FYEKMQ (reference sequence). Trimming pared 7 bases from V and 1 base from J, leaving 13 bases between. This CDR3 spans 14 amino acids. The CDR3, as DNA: TGTGCCAGCAACGGACACAGAGGGAACACTGAAGCTTTCTTT. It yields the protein CASNGHRGNTEAFF. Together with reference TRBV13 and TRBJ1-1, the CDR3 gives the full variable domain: AAGVIQSPRHLIKEKRETATLKCYPIPRHDTVYWYQQGPGQDPQFLISFYEKMQSDKGSIPDRFSAQQFSDYHSELNMSSLELGDSALYFCASNGHRGNTEAFFGQGTRLTVV.

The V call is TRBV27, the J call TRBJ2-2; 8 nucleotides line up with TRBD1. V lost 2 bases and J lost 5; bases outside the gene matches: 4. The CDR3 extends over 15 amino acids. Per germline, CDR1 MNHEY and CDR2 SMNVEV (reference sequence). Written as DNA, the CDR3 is TGTGCCAGCAGTTTAGGACAGGGATGGACCGGGGAGCTGTTTTTT. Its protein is CASSLGQGWTGELFF.

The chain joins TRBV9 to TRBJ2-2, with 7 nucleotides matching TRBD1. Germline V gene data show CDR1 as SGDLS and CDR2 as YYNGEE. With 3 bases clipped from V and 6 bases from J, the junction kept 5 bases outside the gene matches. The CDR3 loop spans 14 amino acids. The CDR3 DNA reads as TGTGCCAGCAGCGAAACAGGGGTCCCCGGGGAGCTGTTTTTT. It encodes CASSETGVPGELFF.

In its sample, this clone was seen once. CDR3 sequence reads: CASSPTSTKLRDSEAFF. CDR3 nucleotide sequence: TGTGCCAGCAGTCCCACCTCGACCAAATTAAGGGACAGTGAAGCTTTCTTT. This rearrangement joins TRBV7-9 to TRBJ1-1; TRBD1 agrees at 7 bases. Germline V gives CDR1 SEHNR, CDR2 FQNEAQ (reference sequence). The CDR3 is 17 amino acids. Trimming took 6 bases from V and 7 from J; bases not matched to a gene: 20.

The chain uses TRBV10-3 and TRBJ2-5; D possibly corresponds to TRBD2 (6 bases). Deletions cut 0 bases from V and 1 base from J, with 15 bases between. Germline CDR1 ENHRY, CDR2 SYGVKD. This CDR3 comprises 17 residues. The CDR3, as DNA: TGTGCCATCAGTGAGTCGATGGGAGGAATGGCCCAAGAGACCCAGTACTTC. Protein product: CAISESMGGMAQETQYF.

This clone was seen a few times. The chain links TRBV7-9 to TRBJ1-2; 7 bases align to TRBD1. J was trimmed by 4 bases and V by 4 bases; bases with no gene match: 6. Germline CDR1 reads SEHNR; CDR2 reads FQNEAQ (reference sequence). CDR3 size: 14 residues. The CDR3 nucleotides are TGTGCCAGCAGCTCGGGACAGACCTTCTATGGCTACACCTTC. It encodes CASSSGQTFYGYTF.

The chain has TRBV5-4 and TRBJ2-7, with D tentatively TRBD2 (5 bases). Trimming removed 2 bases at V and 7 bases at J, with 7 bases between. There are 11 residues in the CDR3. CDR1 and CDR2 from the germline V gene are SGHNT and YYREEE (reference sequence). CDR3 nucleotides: TGTGCCAGCAGCTTCACGGGGGAGCAGTACTTC. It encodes CASSFTGEQYF.

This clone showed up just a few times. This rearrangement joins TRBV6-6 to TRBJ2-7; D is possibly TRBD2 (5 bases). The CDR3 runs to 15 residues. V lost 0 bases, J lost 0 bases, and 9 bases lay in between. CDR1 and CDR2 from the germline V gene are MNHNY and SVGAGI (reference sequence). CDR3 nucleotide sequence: TGTGCCAGCAGTTACTCGACGGGGAACTCCTACGAGCAGTACTTC. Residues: CASSYSTGNSYEQYF.

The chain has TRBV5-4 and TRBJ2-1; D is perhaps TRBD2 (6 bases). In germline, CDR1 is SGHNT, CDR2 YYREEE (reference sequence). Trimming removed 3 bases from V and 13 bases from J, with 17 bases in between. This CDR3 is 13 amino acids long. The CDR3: CASSSGSGPRQFF. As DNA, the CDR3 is TGTGCCAGCAGCTCCGGGAGCGGCCCACGTCAGTTCTTC. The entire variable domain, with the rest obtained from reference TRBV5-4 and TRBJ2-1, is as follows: ETGVTQSPTHLIKTRGQQVTLRCSSQSGHNTVSWYQQALGQGPQFIFQYYREEENGRGNFPPRFSGLQFPNYSSELNVNALELDDSALYLCASSSGSGPRQFFGPGTRLTVL.